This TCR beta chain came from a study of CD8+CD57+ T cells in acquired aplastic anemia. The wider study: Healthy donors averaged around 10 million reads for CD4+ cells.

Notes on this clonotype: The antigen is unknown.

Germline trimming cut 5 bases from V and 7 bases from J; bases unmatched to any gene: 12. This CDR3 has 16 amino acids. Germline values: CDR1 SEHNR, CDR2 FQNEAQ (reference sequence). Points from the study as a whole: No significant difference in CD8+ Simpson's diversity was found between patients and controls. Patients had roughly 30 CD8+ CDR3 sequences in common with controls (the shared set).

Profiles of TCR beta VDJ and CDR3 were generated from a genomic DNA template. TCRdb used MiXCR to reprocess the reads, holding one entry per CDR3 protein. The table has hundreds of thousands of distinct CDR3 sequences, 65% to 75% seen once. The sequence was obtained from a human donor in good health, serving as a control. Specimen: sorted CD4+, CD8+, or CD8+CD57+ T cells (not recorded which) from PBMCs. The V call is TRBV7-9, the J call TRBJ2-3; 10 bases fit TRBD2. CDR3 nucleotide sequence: TGTGCCAGCAGCGTAGAGCAGCGGGGGGGCAGAAATACGCAGTATTTT. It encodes CASSVEQRGGRNTQYF. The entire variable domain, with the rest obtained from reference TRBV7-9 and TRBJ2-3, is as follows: DTGVSQNPRHKITKRGQNVTFRCDPISEHNRLYWYRQTLGQGPEFLTYFQNEAQLEKSRLLSDRFSAERPKGSFSTLEIQRTEQGDSAMYLCASSVEQRGGRNTQYFGPGTRLTVL.